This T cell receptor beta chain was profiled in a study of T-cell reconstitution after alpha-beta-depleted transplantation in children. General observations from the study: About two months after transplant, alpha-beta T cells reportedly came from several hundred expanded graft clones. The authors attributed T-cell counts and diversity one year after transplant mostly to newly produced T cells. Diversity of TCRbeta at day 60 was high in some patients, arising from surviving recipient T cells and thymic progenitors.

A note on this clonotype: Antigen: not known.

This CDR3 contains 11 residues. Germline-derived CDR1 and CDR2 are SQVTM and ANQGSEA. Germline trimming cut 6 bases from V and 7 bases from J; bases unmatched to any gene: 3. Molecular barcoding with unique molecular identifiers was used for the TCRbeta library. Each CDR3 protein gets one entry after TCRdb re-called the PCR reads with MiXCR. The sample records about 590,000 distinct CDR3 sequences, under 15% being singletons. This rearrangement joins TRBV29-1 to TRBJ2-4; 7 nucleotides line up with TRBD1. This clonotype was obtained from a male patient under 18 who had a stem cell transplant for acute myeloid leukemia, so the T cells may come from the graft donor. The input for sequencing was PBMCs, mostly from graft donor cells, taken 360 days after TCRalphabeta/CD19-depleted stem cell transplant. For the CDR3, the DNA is TGCAGCGTCGCACAGGGGAACATTCAGTACTTC. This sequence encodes CSVAQGNIQYF.